The 15 T cell receptor beta chains reported below all come from one sample, sequenced in a study of resident and recirculating memory T cells in vitiligo. Sequenced by immunoSEQ multiplex PCR; TCRdb stores in-frame clones only, minus some. The table lists 70,000 or so clones, approximately 93% of them singletons. Sequencing was carried out using blood. The receptors were gathered from a male donor with vitiligo.

The chain uses TRBV6-1 and TRBJ2-3; 7 bases align to TRBD1. CDR1 is MNHNS and CDR2 is SASEGT in the germline V gene. The V segment lost 3 bases and the J segment 2 bases; nucleotides outside the gene matches: 5. The CDR3 length is 15 residues. The CDR3 DNA reads TGTGCCAGCAGTGATTTCGGACAGGCCACAGATACGCAGTATTTT. It translates to CASSDFGQATDTQYF.

The rearrangement links TRBV6-5 to TRBJ2-7, with 8 bases that match TRBD1. The germline gives CDR1 MNHEY, CDR2 SVGAGI. The CDR3 contains 15 residues. V lost 2 bases, J lost 3 bases, and 6 bases stayed unmatched. Written as DNA, the CDR3 is TGTGCCAGCAGTTACAGGGGGACAGGTGGCTACGAGCAGTACTTC. This codes for CASSYRGTGGYEQYF.

The rearrangement uses TRBV19 and TRBJ1-5; no reliable D call. The V gene's germline CDR1 is LNHDA and CDR2 SQIVND (reference sequence). The CDR3 extends over 13 amino acids. V was shortened by 5 bases and J by 4 bases, with 9 bases between the two germline ends. The CDR3 spells CASSAALNQPQHF. Here the CDR3 DNA reads TGTGCCAGTAGTGCGGCGTTGAATCAGCCCCAGCATTTT.

This sequence joins TRBV25-1 and TRBJ1-3; 9 nucleotides match TRBD1. Trimming cost V 4 bases and J 0 bases; bases outside gene matches: 7. This CDR3 region has 17 residues. CDR1 MGHDK and CDR2 SYGVNS come from the germline V gene. The CDR3 DNA reads TGTGCCAGCAGTGGGGACAGGGCCTTTGCCTCTGGAAACACCATATATTTT. It yields the protein CASSGDRAFASGNTIYF.

The V and J genes are TRBV7-9 and TRBJ2-5, with 9 nucleotides matching TRBD1. Trimming removed 1 base from V and 1 base from J; junction bases left unmatched: 7. CDR3 length equals 17 residues. The V gene's germline CDR1 is SEHNR and CDR2 FQNEAQ (reference sequence). The CDR3 loop reads CASSLGVGQGPQETQYF. CDR3 coding DNA: TGTGCCAGCAGCTTAGGCGTGGGACAGGGACCCCAAGAGACCCAGTACTTC.

This chain joins TRBV7-9 and TRBJ1-2; 9 nucleotides match TRBD1. Germline V gene sequence: CDR1 SEHNR, CDR2 FQNEAQ (reference sequence). This CDR3 region has 15 residues. The junction had 6 bases not matched to a gene; V was cut back by 4 bases and J by 3 bases. The CDR3 reads CASSSGQGHYYGYTF. The CDR3 bases are TGTGCCAGCAGCTCCGGACAGGGGCACTACTATGGCTACACCTTC.

The chain joins TRBV11-1 to TRBJ2-5; a possible D gene is TRBD2 (5 bases). CDR1 and CDR2 from the germline V gene are SGHAT and FQDESV (reference sequence). The CDR3 loop spans 12 amino acids. Trimming took 5 bases from V and 7 from J, leaving 11 bases between them. Here the CDR3 reads CASSRGAGTQYF. The CDR3 DNA reads as TGTGCCAGCAGCCGGGGAGCAGGGACCCAGTACTTC.

DNA for the CDR3: TGTGCCAGCAGGGGGCGGGGGGAAAAATTCCAAGAGACCCAGTACTTC. This codes for CASRGRGEKFQETQYF. This sequence joins TRBV27 and TRBJ2-5, with 8 bases identical to TRBD2. The trim removed 6 bases at V and 1 base at J, leaving 10 bases unmatched. CDR3 length equals 16 residues. In germline, CDR1 is MNHEY, CDR2 SMNVEV (reference sequence).

The J gene is TRBJ1-6, the V gene TRBV27, with unresolved D. The CDR3 is 14 residues long. From germline, CDR1 is MNHEY and CDR2 SMNVEV (reference sequence). V gave up 2 bases and J gave up 7 bases, with 9 bases separating them. CDR3: CASSLLTENSPLHF. For the CDR3, the DNA is TGTGCCAGCAGTTTACTCACAGAAAATTCACCCCTCCACTTT.

This chain connects TRBV9 to TRBJ2-1, with a tentative D call TRBD2 (5 bases). Trimming removed 4 bases from V and 1 base from J, with 6 bases in between. The CDR3 contains 13 residues. Germline CDR1 is SGDLS and CDR2 is YYNGEE. CDR3 amino acids: CASSTSSYNEQFF. Here the CDR3 DNA reads TGTGCCAGCAGCACTAGTTCCTACAATGAGCAGTTCTTC.

This clone was seen once. This chain joins TRBV5-1 and TRBJ1-2; 7 nucleotides line up with TRBD1. After removal of 0 bases from V and 3 bases from J, the junction contained 2 bases not matched to a gene. CDR1 and CDR2 from the germline V gene are SGHRS and YFSETQ. This CDR3 has 14 residues. CDR3 nucleotide sequence: TGCGCCAGCAGCTTGGGACAGGGAGACTATGGCTACACCTTC. Encoded protein: CASSLGQGDYGYTF.

The chain uses TRBV11-3 and TRBJ2-3; TRBD2 aligns across 11 bases. Per germline, CDR1 SGHNT and CDR2 YENEEA. Trimming cost V 1 base and J 3 bases; bases outside gene matches: 6. CDR3 length equals 17 residues. CDR3 sequence reads: CASSLGAPSGGTDTQYF. CDR3 in DNA: TGTGCCAGCAGCTTAGGAGCCCCTAGCGGGGGGACAGATACGCAGTATTTT.

This chain joins TRBV9 and TRBJ1-5; 8 nucleotides agree with TRBD1. The V and J ends lost 5 bases and 3 bases, in that order; junction bases with no gene match: 7. CDR3 length: 15 amino acids. Germline CDR1 and CDR2: SGDLS and YYNGEE. CDR3 nucleotide sequence: TGTGCCAGCAGTGAGGGGCAGGGGGCCAATCAGCCCCAGCATTTT. It is translated as CASSEGQGANQPQHF.

The rearrangement uses TRBV4-1 and TRBJ1-4; 9 bases map to TRBD1. With V trimmed by 0 bases and J by 5 bases, 4 bases remained unmatched. CDR1 is MGHRA, CDR2 YSYEKL, per germline. CDR3 length: 16 amino acids. This chain's CDR3 is CASSQDGGQGNEKLFF. CDR3 DNA: TGCGCCAGCAGCCAAGACGGTGGACAGGGGAATGAAAAACTGTTTTTT.

The V gene is TRBV2, the J gene TRBJ1-4, with no clear D. Trimming pared 8 bases from V and 5 bases from J, leaving 9 bases between. This CDR3 contains 12 residues. Looked up from germline, CDR1 is SNHLY and CDR2 is FYNNEI. For the CDR3, the DNA is TGTGCCAGCTCGGGAAGGAATGAAAAACTGTTTTTT. Translated: CASSGRNEKLFF. Variable domain in full (rest from reference TRBV2 and TRBJ1-4): EPEVTQTPSHQVTQMGQEVILRCVPISNHLYFYWYRQILGQKVEFLVSFYNNEISEKSEIFDDQFSVERPDGSNFTLKIRSTKLEDSAMYFCASSGRNEKLFFGSGTQLSVL.